One sample yielded the 14 T cell receptor beta chains listed below, sequenced in a study of shared T cell receptors in the human thymus. TCRdb's table, derived via immunoSEQ multiplex PCR, lists solely in-frame clones and lacks some. The sample includes more than 550,000 clones, around 87% of them seen just once. These data were also filed under a second study, of human thymus T cells.

Sequenced input: thymocytes. These receptors all come from a boy in the first two years of life with a congenital heart defect.

The chain combines TRBV28 with TRBJ2-1; D might be TRBD1 (6 bases). Germline-derived CDR1 and CDR2 are MDHEN and SYDVKM. V was trimmed by 5 bases and J by 6 bases, leaving 32 bases between them. The CDR3 loop spans 20 amino acids. CDR3 protein: CASSPRVGGGTGPSGNEQFF. DNA for the CDR3: TGTGCCAGCAGTCCGCGTGTAGGGGGTGGGACGGGACCAAGTGGCAATGAGCAGTTCTTC.

The chain links TRBV18 to TRBJ2-1, with 7 bases that match TRBD2. V was pared by 2 bases and J by 7 bases, with 17 bases of the junction left unmatched. CDR3 length: 18 amino acids. The germline gives CDR1 KGHSH, CDR2 LQKENI. The CDR3 region has the DNA TGTGCCAGCTCACCAAGGCTAGCGGCAGAGATCAGGTTGAATGAGCAGTTCTTC. As protein: CASSPRLAAEIRLNEQFF.

This clone has only one observation. The V gene is TRBV15, the J gene TRBJ2-4, with D possibly being TRBD2 (7 bases). Trimming pared 4 bases from V and 2 bases from J, leaving 15 bases between. CDR3 length: 16 residues. Germline-derived CDR1 and CDR2 are LNHNV and YYDKDF (reference sequence). CDR3 sequence (DNA): TGTGCCACCAGCACCTCCGAGGGGGGGACCAAAAACATTCAGTACTTC. This translates into CATSTSEGGTKNIQYF.

This rearrangement joins TRBV30 to TRBJ2-3, with D tentatively TRBD1 (6 bases). The CDR3 runs to 16 residues. V gave up 3 bases and J gave up 9 bases, with 25 bases separating them. Germline loops: CDR1 GTSNPN, CDR2 SVGIG (reference sequence). CDR3 coding DNA: TGTGCCTGGAGCCCCGACCCAGGGGCGACCCAGCACACGCAGTATTTT. Its protein is CAWSPDPGATQHTQYF.

This clone was recorded once. V and J are TRBV27 and TRBJ2-7, with 11 bases fitting TRBD1. V gave up 2 bases and J gave up 3 bases; unmatched junction bases: 6. The CDR3 has 16 residues. CDR1 is MNHEY and CDR2 is SMNVEV in the germline V gene (reference sequence). The CDR3 DNA reads as TGTGCCAGCAGTTTAAGGAGGGGGACAGGGGGCTACGAGCAGTACTTC. This codes for CASSLRRGTGGYEQYF.

The J gene is TRBJ1-2, the V gene TRBV27; 7 positions match TRBD1. The CDR3 has 15 amino acids. CDR1 and CDR2 from the germline V gene are MNHEY and SMNVEV (reference sequence). Trimming took 6 bases from V and 4 from J; bases not matched to a gene: 11. The DNA of the CDR3 is TGTGCCAGCAGCATCAACAGGGGTCAAGGCTATGGCTACACCTTC. Translating gives CASSINRGQGYGYTF.

The chain is built from TRBV5-4 and TRBJ2-3; 9 bases match TRBD2. J was trimmed by 2 bases and V by 1 base; bases with no gene match: 5. This CDR3 contains 16 residues. Germline loops: CDR1 SGHNT, CDR2 YYREEE (reference sequence). CDR3 nucleotides: TGTGCCAGCAGCTTGACGAAGCGGGGGGCCACAGATACGCAGTATTTT. Translated: CASSLTKRGATDTQYF.

The rearrangement joins TRBV4-1 to TRBJ2-1, with 8 bases fitting TRBD2. Trimming at V came to 4 bases and at J to 3 bases, leaving 14 bases not matched to a gene. The CDR3 contains 18 residues. CDR1 is MGHRA, CDR2 YSYEKL, per germline. CDR3 sequence (DNA): TGCGCCAGCAGCCCAACTAACTCCGGGACTAGTCACTACAATGAGCAGTTCTTC. Protein product: CASSPTNSGTSHYNEQFF.

The V call is TRBV19, the J call TRBJ2-7; no definite D call. CDR1 LNHDA and CDR2 SQIVND come from the germline V gene (reference sequence). Trimming shortened V by 5 bases and J by 3 bases, and 14 bases separated the two germline ends. This CDR3 has 14 residues. The chain's CDR3 is CASSQRDQDYEQYF. CDR3 coding DNA: TGTGCCAGTAGTCAGAGAGATCAGGACTACGAGCAGTACTTC. The whole variable domain, filled in from reference TRBV19 and TRBJ2-7, reads DGGITQSPKYLFRKEGQNVTLSCEQNLNHDAMYWYRQDPGQGLRLIYYSQIVNDFQKGDIAEGYSVSREKKESFPLTVTSAQKNPTAFYLCASSQRDQDYEQYFGPGTRLTVT.

Comment on this clone: Other DNA sequences in this sample translate to the same CDR3. The genes are TRBV19 and TRBJ2-7, with a possible D match to TRBD1 (6 bases). Germline V gene data show CDR1 as LNHDA and CDR2 as SQIVND (reference sequence). The CDR3 loop spans 14 amino acids. With 1 base removed from V and 4 bases from J, the gap between germline ends came to 11 bases. CDR3 sequence reads: CASSIVGASYEQYF. CDR3 bases: TGTGCCAGTAGTATAGTGGGGGCATCGTACGAGCAGTACTTC.

This clone was observed once. The chain joins TRBV5-6 to TRBJ2-1, with D maybe TRBD2 (6 bases). CDR1 and CDR2 from the germline V gene are SGHDT and YYEEEE. CDR3 length: 14 amino acids. Trimming removed 1 base from V and 8 bases from J, with 13 bases in between. CDR3 loop: CASSLPTRSDEQFF. CDR3 nucleotides: TGTGCCAGCAGCTTGCCGACTAGAAGTGATGAGCAGTTCTTC.

The rearrangement uses TRBV28 and TRBJ2-1; TRBD2 is a possible D gene (6 bases). CDR1 and CDR2 from the germline V gene are MDHEN and SYDVKM. The CDR3 covers 11 residues. The CDR3 DNA reads as TGTGGGGCGGGGTCTTCGGGTGAGCAGTTCTTC. Translation gives CGAGSSGEQFF.

The rearrangement uses TRBV5-6 and TRBJ2-7, with 10 nucleotides matching TRBD2. The CDR3 runs to 16 residues. Losses at the gene ends were 4 bases for V and 9 bases for J; bases not matched to a gene: 16. From germline, CDR1 is SGHDT and CDR2 YYEEEE. Here the CDR3 DNA reads TGTGCCAGCAGCGCGGGGGAGCCAGCGGGGGGGCCTAGGCAGTACTTC. It codes for CASSAGEPAGGPRQYF. The variable domain in full, with the rest retrieved from reference TRBV5-6 and TRBJ2-7, is DAGVTQSPTHLIKTRGQQVTLRCSPKSGHDTVSWYQQALGQGPQFIFQYYEEEERQRGNFPDRFSGHQFPNYSSELNVNALLLGDSALYLCASSAGEPAGGPRQYFGPGTRLTVT.

The rearrangement joins TRBV19 to TRBJ2-7; 12 bases are a match to TRBD1. Germline lookup yields CDR1 LNHDA and CDR2 SQIVND (reference sequence). The length of the CDR3 is 16 residues. With V trimmed by 5 bases and J by 2 bases, 7 bases remained unmatched. The CDR3 nucleotides read TGTGCCAGTAGTCAGTTCTGGGACAGGGGGCCCTACGAGCAGTACTTC. This sequence encodes CASSQFWDRGPYEQYF.